The 3 T cell receptor beta chains presented below share a single source sample, sequenced in a study of blood T cell dynamics during melanoma immunotherapy. Time point: week 3, after first cycle of checkpoint inhibitor. Some clones are missing from TCRdb's copy, which holds only in-frame ones; the method was immunoSEQ multiplex PCR. The sample carries approximately 20,000 clones, nearly 90% recorded once. This sample comprised blood, obtained from a patient treated with checkpoint blockade. These receptors came from a human donor with melanoma.

The chain carries TRBV4-1 and TRBJ2-5, with 7 bases identical to TRBD2. The V gene end was trimmed by 1 base and the J gene end by 5 bases; junction bases not matched to a gene: 4. CDR1 and CDR2 from the germline V gene are MGHRA and YSYEKL. The CDR3 extends over 14 amino acids. In nucleotides, the CDR3 is TGCGCCAGCAGCCAAGGTCGGGGAGGGGAGACCCAGTACTTC. Protein product: CASSQGRGGETQYF.

The genes are TRBV6-5 and TRBJ2-7; 7 nucleotides match TRBD2. V shed 0 bases, J shed 2 bases, and the junction held 4 bases outside the gene matches. The germline gives CDR1 MNHEY, CDR2 SVGAGI. The CDR3 totals 15 residues. In DNA, the CDR3 is TGTGCCAGCAGTTACTCTGGGGGAGGGACCTACGAGCAGTACTTC. It is translated as CASSYSGGGTYEQYF.

The chain carries TRBV5-6 and TRBJ1-2, with D unresolved. The CDR3 is 15 residues long. V lost 1 base and J lost 6, with 16 bases in between. Per the germline V gene, CDR1 is SGHDT and CDR2 is YYEEEE. CDR3 region: CASSLISTTRDGYTF. Written as DNA, the CDR3 is TGTGCCAGCAGCTTGATATCAACTACAAGAGATGGCTACACCTTC.